This TCR beta chain was recorded in a study of blood T cells in healthy people across ages. Whole-study findings and limits: The study found more naive CD4+ cells and higher diversity in long-lived than aged donors.

Every donor contributed about 10 milliliters of peripheral blood by blood draw. Each sample yielded at least 6 million isolated PBMCs. Every sample gave at least 5 micrograms of total RNA when it was extracted. As concerns this clonotype: Antigen unknown.

Together with a sample-barcoded 5' primer, a J-beta primer mix was included in a second PCR lasting about 6 to 12 cycles. One entry per CDR3 protein results from TCRdb running MiXCR on the 5' RACE reads. The table lists roughly 730,000 distinct CDR3 sequences, around 50% of them singletons, with around 24% in the top ten. The CDR3 consists of 16 residues. Germline-derived CDR1 and CDR2 are MDHEN and SYDVKM. Trimming stripped 2 bases from V and 4 bases from J, with 17 bases between. This TCR was sampled from a man in his forties or fifties in good health. The rearrangement uses TRBV28 and TRBJ2-5; D assignment may be TRBD1 or TRBD2 (5 bases each). Sequencing used blood. The DNA for the CDR3 is TGTGCCAGCAGTTTAGTTGGGACCGCTACGGGAGAGACCCAGTACTTC. This translates into CASSLVGTATGETQYF.